This TCR beta chain came from a study of CXCR3-negative and CXCR3-positive naive CD8 T cells. Study-wide results and caveats: Whereas both naive subsets had comparably high diversity, memory CD8+ cells had much lower diversity.

Concerning this clonotype itself: Its cognate antigen is unknown.

Germline V gene data show CDR1 as SEHNR and CDR2 as FQNEAQ (reference sequence). This CDR3 spans 14 amino acids. Triplicate sorts, 320,000 or so cells apiece, were made for each CD8+ T cell subset. Those CD8+ T cells considered naive were CD45RO-CCR7+CD27+CD95-. Via 5' RACE with UMI labels, TRB cDNA libraries were prepared. Each CDR3 protein gets one entry in TCRdb, which reprocessed the 5' RACE reads and gives no DNA. This table holds some 130,000 distinct CDR3 sequences. The sample comprised naive CXCR3- CD8+ T cells from blood. The subset denotes: CD45RO-CCR7+CD27+CD95- naive CD8+ T cells lacking CXCR3 (TNR3-). The J gene is TRBJ2-7, the V gene TRBV7-9; with no DNA, the TCRdb D assignment of TRBD2 cannot be verified. This receptor was identified in a human donor in good health. Some clones in this sample may be carry-over from other donors' samples. CDR3 residues: CASSQIAGRYEQYF. The variable domain in full, completed from reference TRBV7-9 and TRBJ2-7, reads DTGVSQNPRHKITKRGQNVTFRCDPISEHNRLYWYRQTLGQGPEFLTYFQNEAQLEKSRLLSDRFSAERPKGSFSTLEIQRTEQGDSAMYLCASSQIAGRYEQYFGPGTRLTVT.